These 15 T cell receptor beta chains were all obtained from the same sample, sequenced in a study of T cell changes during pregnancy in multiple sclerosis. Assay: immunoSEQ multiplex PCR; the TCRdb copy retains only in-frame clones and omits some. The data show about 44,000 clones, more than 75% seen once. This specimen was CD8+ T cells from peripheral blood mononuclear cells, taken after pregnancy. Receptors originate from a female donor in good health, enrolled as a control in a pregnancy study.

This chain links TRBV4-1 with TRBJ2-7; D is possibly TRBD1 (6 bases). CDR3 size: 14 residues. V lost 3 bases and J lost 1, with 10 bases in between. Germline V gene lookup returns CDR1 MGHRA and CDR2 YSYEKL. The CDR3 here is CASSQSTGSYEQYF. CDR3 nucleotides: TGCGCCAGCAGCCAGTCTACAGGGTCCTACGAGCAGTACTTC.

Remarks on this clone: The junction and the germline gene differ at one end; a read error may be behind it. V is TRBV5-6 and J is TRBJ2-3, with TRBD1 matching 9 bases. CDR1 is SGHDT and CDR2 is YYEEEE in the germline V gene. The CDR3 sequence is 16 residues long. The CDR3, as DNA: TGTGCCAGCAGCTATTACCGGGACAGGGAAACAGATGCGCAGTATTTT. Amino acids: CASSYYRDRETDAQYF.

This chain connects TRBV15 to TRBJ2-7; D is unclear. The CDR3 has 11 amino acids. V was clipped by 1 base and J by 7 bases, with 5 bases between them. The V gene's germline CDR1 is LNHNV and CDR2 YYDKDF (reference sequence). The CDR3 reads CATSRGGEQYF. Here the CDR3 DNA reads TGTGCCACCAGCAGAGGAGGAGAGCAGTACTTC. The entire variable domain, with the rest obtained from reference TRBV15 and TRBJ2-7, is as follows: DAMVIQNPRYQVTQFGKPVTLSCSQTLNHNVMYWYQQKSSQAPKLLFHYYDKDFNNEADTPDNFQSRRPNTSFCFLDIRSPGLGDTAMYLCATSRGGEQYFGPGTRLTVT.

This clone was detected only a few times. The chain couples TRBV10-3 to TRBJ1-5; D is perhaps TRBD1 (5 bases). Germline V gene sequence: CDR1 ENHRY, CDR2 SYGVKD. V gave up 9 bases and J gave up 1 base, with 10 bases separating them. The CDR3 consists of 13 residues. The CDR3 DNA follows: TGTGCCATGGGGGGTGGAAGCAATCAGCCCCAGCATTTT. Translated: CAMGGGSNQPQHF.

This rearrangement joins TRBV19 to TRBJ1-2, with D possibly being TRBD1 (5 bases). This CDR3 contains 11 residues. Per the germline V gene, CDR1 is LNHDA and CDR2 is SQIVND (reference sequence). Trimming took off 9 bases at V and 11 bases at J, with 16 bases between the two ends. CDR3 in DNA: TGTGCCAGCCAGTACGCGGGGCGGTACACCTTC. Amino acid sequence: CASQYAGRYTF.

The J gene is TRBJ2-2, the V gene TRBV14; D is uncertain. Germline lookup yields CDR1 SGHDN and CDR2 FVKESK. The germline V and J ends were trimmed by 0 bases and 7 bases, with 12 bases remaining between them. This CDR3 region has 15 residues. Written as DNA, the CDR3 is TGTGCCAGCAGCCAAGATCTAGAATACGGCGGGGAGCTGTTTTTT. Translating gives CASSQDLEYGGELFF.

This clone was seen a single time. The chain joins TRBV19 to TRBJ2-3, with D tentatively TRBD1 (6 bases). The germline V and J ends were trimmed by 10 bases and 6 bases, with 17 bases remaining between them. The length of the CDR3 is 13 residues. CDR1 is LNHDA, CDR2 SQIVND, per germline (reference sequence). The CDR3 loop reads CATGTSPGDTQYF. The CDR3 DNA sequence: TGTGCCACCGGGACATCACCCGGGGATACGCAGTATTTT.

The CDR3 DNA sequence: TGTGCCAGCAGCTTAGCGGCAGGGGCGGGTGAAAAACTGTTTTTT. Residues: CASSLAAGAGEKLFF. The chain is built from TRBV7-8 and TRBJ1-4; tentatively, D is TRBD1 (6 bases). Germline V gene lookup returns CDR1 SGHVS and CDR2 FQNEAQ. The ends were cut back, 0 bases at V and 7 bases at J, with 12 bases in the middle. The CDR3 totals 15 residues.

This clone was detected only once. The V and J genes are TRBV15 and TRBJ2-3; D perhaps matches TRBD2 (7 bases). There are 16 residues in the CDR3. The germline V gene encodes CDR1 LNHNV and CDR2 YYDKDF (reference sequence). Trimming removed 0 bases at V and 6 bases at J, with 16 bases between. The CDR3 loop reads CATSREGGGKMDTQYF. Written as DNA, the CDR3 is TGTGCCACCAGCAGAGAGGGGGGGGGCAAAATGGATACGCAGTATTTT.

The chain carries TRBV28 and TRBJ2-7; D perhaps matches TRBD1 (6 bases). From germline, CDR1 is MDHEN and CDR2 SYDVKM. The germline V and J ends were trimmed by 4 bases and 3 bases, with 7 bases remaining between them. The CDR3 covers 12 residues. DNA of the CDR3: TGTGCCAGCAGTTGGACAGACTACGAGCAGTACTTC. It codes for CASSWTDYEQYF.

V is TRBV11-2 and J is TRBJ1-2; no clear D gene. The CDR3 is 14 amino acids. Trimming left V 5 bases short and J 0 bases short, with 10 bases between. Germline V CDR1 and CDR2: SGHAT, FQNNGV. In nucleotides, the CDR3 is TGTGCCAGCAGCGGCAATGGTTCTAACTATGGCTACACCTTC. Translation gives CASSGNGSNYGYTF.

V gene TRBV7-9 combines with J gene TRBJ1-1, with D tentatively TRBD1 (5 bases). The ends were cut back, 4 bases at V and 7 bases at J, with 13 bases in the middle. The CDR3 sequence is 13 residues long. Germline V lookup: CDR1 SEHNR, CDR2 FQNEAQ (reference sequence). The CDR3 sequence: CASSSRGPLEAFF. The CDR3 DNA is TGTGCCAGCAGCTCTAGGGGCCCCCTTGAAGCTTTCTTT.

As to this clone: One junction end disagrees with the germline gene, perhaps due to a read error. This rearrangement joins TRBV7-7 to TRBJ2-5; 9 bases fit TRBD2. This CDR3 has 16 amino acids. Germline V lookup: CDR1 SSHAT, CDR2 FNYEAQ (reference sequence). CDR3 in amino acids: CASSLEIAGAKETQYF. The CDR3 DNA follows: TGTGCTAGCAGCTTGGAAATAGCGGGGGCGAAAGAGACCCAGTACTTC.

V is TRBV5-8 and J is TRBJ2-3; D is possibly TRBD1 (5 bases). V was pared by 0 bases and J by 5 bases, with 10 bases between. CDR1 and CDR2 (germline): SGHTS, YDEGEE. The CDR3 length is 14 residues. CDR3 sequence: CASSLGVGVDTQYF. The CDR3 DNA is TGTGCCAGCAGCTTGGGAGTAGGGGTAGATACGCAGTATTTT.

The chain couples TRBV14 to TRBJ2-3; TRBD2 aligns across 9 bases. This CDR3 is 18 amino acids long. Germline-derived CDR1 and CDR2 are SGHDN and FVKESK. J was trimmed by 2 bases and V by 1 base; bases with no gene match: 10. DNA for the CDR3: TGTGCCAGCAGCCAAGCTAGGGCGAGCGGGGGGCTCACAGATACGCAGTATTTT. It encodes CASSQARASGGLTDTQYF.